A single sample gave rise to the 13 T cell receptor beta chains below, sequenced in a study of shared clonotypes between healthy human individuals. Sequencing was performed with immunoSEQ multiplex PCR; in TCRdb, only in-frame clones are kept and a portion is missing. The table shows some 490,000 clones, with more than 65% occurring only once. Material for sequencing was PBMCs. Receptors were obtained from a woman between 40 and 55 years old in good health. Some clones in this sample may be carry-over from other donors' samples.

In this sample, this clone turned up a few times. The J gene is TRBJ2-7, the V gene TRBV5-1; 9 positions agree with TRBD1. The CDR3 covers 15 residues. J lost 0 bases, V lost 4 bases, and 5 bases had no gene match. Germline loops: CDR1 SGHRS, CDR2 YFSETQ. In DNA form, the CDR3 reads TGCGCCAGCAGCCCAGGACAGGGGTACTCCTACGAGCAGTACTTC. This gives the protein CASSPGQGYSYEQYF.

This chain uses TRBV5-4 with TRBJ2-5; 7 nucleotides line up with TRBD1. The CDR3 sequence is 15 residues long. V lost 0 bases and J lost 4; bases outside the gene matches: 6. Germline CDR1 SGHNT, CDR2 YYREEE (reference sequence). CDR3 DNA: TGTGCCAGCAGCTTGGATAGGGGGCTTCGAGAGACCCAGTACTTC. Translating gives CASSLDRGLRETQYF.

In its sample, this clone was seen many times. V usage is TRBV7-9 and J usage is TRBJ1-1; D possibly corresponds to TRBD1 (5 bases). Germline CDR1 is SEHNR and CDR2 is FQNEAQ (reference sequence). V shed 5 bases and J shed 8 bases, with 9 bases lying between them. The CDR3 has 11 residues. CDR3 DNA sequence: TGTGCCAGCAGCCGACAGTTCGAAGCTTTCTTT. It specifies CASSRQFEAFF.

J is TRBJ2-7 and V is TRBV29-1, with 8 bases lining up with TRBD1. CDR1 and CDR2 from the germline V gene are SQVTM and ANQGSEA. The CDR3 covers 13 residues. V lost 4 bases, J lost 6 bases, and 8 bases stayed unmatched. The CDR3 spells CSVVGVRGPEQYF. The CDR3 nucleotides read TGCAGCGTTGTGGGGGTCAGGGGGCCCGAGCAGTACTTC.

The CDR3, as DNA: TGTGCCACCAGCAGAATCCTGGGACAGGACTACGAGCAGTACTTC. It is translated as CATSRILGQDYEQYF. The rearrangement links TRBV15 to TRBJ2-7; 8 bases agree with TRBD1. The junction had 6 bases not matched to a gene; V was cut back by 2 bases and J by 3 bases. Germline CDR1 and CDR2: LNHNV and YYDKDF (reference sequence). There are 15 residues in the CDR3.

The CDR3 DNA reads TGTGCCTGGAGTGTATCTGGCGGGAGGCCTTGGAATGAGCAGTTCTTC. This encodes CAWSVSGGRPWNEQFF. The chain has TRBV30 and TRBJ2-1; 8 bases line up with TRBD2. After removal of 0 bases from V and 7 bases from J, the junction contained 11 bases not matched to a gene. This CDR3 region has 16 residues. Germline assignment: CDR1 GTSNPN and CDR2 SVGIG (reference sequence).

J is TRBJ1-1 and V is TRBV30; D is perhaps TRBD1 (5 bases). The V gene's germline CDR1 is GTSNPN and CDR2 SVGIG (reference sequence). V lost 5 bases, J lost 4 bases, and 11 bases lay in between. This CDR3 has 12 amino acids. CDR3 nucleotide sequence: TGTGCCTGGGGACGGGGGGTCACTGAAGCTTTCTTT. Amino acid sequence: CAWGRGVTEAFF.

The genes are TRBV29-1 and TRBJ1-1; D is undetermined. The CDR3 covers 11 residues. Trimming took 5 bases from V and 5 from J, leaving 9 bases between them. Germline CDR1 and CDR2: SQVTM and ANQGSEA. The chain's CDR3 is CSVTYLTEAFF. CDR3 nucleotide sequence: TGCAGCGTTACCTACCTAACTGAAGCTTTCTTT.

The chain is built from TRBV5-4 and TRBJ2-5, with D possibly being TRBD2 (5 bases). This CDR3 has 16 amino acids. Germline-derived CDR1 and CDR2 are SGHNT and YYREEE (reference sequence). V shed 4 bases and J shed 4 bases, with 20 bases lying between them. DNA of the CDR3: TGTGCCAGCAGCCCCCAGCTTGCGGTTGAGGGAGAGACCCAGTACTTC. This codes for CASSPQLAVEGETQYF.

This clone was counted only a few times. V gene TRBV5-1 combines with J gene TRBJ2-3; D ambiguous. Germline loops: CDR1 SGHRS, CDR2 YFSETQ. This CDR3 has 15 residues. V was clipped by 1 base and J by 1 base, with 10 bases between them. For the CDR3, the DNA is TGCGCCAGCAGCTTGTATCAGCTCCGCACAGATACGCAGTATTTT. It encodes CASSLYQLRTDTQYF.

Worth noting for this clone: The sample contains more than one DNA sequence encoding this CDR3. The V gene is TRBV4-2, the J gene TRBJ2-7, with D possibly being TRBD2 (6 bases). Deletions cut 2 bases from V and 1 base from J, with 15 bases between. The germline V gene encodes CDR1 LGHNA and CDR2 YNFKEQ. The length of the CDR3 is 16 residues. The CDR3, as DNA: TGTGCCAGCAGCCAAAAGGGTGGGGCGGGGTCCTACGAGCAGTACTTC. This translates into CASSQKGGAGSYEQYF.

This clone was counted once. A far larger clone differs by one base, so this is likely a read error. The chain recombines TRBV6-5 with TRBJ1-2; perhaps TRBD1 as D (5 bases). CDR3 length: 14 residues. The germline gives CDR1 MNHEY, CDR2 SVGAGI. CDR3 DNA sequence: TGTGTCAGCAGTAGCCTACAGGTTAACTATGGCTACACCTTC. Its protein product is CVSSSLQVNYGYTF.

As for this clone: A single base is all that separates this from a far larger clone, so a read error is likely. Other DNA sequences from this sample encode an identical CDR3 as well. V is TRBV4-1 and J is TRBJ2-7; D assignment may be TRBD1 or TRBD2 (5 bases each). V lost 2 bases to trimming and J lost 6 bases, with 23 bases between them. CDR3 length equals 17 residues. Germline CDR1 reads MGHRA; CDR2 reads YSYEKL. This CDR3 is CASSQKPPGTASGEQYF. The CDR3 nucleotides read TGCGCCAGCAGCCAAAAGCCACCCGGGACGGCCTCAGGCGAGCAGTACTTC.